The clone carrying this T cell receptor beta chain came up many times. TCRdb fed the 5' RACE reads into MiXCR, producing one record per CDR3 protein. The sample gives about 20,000 distinct CDR3 sequences, about 9.1% of which show up once; 36% is in the top ten. The data belong to a study of spatial heterogeneity in lung cancer. The wider study: Each time, sequencing found more beta-chain sequences than alpha-chain sequences.

The junction had 5 bases not matched to a gene; V was cut back by 3 bases and J by 7 bases. CDR1 and CDR2 (germline): LNHDA, SQIVND (reference sequence). This CDR3 spans 15 amino acids. Stated time point: blood at routine non-recurrence follow-up after resection. The chain is built from TRBV19 and TRBJ2-1, with TRBD2 matching over 11 bases. This sequence was found in a female donor with early-stage non-small cell lung cancer. Source: PBMCs, taken at follow-up. The CDR3 loop is CASSIPSGRKNEQFF. CDR3 nucleotide sequence: TGTGCCAGTAGTATCCCTAGCGGGAGGAAGAATGAGCAGTTCTTC.